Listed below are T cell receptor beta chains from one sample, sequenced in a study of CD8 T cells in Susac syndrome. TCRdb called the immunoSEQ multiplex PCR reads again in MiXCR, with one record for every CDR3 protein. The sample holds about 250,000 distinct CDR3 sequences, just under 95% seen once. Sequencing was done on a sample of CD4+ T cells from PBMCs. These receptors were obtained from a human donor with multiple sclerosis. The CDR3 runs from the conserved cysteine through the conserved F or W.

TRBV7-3,CASSLIGGSGALVKNIQYF
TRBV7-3,CASSLTPGAQYF
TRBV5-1,CASSLFPRGQGGANVLTF
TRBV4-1,CASSQVYSSVSSGNTIYF
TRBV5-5,CASSARQGVNTEAFF
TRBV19,CASSINGNTIYF
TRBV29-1,CSVESSGSPGKLFF
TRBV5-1,CASSSTGLHEGYTF
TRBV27,CASSFTVVNSNQPQHF
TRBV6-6,CASSYNVGGNTEAFF
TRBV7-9,CASSGRGPEQYF
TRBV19,CASSVPRIPYEQYF
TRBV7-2,CASSIDSPSYEQYF
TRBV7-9,CASSLMGQGNDDEAFF